This T cell receptor beta chain was obtained from a study of blood T cell repertoires in COVID-19. Per the original methods: Amplification with reference gene primers provided the estimates of nucleated cell counts. The repertoire was sequenced with immunoSEQ multiplex PCR; TCRdb's copy has only in-frame clones and lacks some. V and J calls and clone size are as listed in that table; D and trimming were resolved from the DNA. In the table there are about 80,000 clones, around 88% of which are singletons. Germline CDR1 LNHDA, CDR2 SQIVND (reference sequence). CDR3 length: 16 residues. Trimming took off 3 bases at V and 7 bases at J, with 20 bases between the two ends.

The chain joins TRBV19 to TRBJ2-3, with a weak D call TRBD1 (7 bases). This receptor was taken from a woman older than 75 with acute or convalescent COVID-19. The sample comprised peripheral blood. The CDR3 here is CASSMPSTGAGNTQYF. DNA of the CDR3: TGTGCCAGTAGTATGCCCTCCACAGGGGCGGGAAATACGCAGTATTTT.